Listed here are 22 T cell receptor beta chains from one sample, sequenced in a study of blood T cells in healthy people across ages. It was with a sample-barcoded 5' primer and a J-beta primer mix that a second PCR of about 6 to 12 cycles was run. TCRdb processed the 5' RACE reads anew with MiXCR; each CDR3 protein has one entry. Of approximately 2,000,000 distinct CDR3 sequences listed, about two fifths are singletons. The sequenced sample was blood. The source is a human donor in good health.

V is TRBV9 and J is TRBJ1-1, with D unresolved. This CDR3 has 16 amino acids. Germline V CDR1 and CDR2: SGDLS, YYNGEE. The ends were cut back, 2 bases at V and 3 bases at J, with 17 bases in the middle. CDR3 sequence reads: CASSVLPGGGYTEAFF. The CDR3 nucleotides read TGTGCCAGCAGCGTGCTCCCAGGAGGAGGGTACACTGAAGCTTTCTTT. The whole variable domain, remainder taken from reference TRBV9 and TRBJ1-1, is DSGVTQTPKHLITATGQRVTLRCSPRSGDLSVYWYQQSLDQGLQFLIQYYNGEERAKGNILERFSAQQFPDLHSELNLSSLELGDSALYFCASSVLPGGGYTEAFFGQGTRLTVV.

This clonotype turned up a few times. V gene TRBV5-1 combines with J gene TRBJ1-2, with a possible D match to TRBD1 (5 bases). The CDR3 has 14 residues. CDR1 and CDR2 from the germline V gene are SGHRS and YFSETQ. V shed 7 bases and J shed 6 bases, with 19 bases lying between them. The CDR3 DNA reads TGCGCCAGCGGGGCGAGTACAGCTTATGATGGCTACACCTTC. As protein: CASGASTAYDGYTF. Full variable domain (rest looked up from reference TRBV5-1 and TRBJ1-2): KAGVTQTPRYLIKTRGQQVTLSCSPISGHRSVSWYQQTPGQGLQFLFEYFSETQRNKGNFPGRFSGRQFSNSRSEMNVSTLELGDSALYLCASGASTAYDGYTFGSGTRLTVV.

The gene calls are TRBV6-1 and TRBJ2-7, with D uncertain. The end of the DNA fits TRBJ2-5 better, so the J call may be wrong. Germline assignment: CDR1 MNHNS and CDR2 SASEGT. This CDR3 has 11 amino acids. Here the CDR3 reads CAADGGETQYF. The CDR3 nucleotides read TGTGCCGCAGATGGTGGGGAGACCCAGTACTTC.

This clonotype was counted a few times. The chain uses TRBV18 and TRBJ2-3; D is unresolved. There are 13 residues in the CDR3. Germline loops: CDR1 KGHSH, CDR2 LQKENI. V lost 2 bases and J lost 6, with 9 bases in between. CDR3 protein: CASSPSLQDTQYF. CDR3 in DNA: TGTGCCAGCTCACCAAGCCTCCAGGATACGCAGTATTTT.

The chain joins TRBV7-2 to TRBJ1-5; unclear D gene. V lost 6 bases to trimming and J lost 4 bases, with 13 bases between them. Looked up from germline, CDR1 is SGHTA and CDR2 is FQGNSA. The CDR3 extends over 14 amino acids. The CDR3 nucleotides read TGTGCCAGCAGATTAAATTGGGCTAATCAGCCCCAGCATTTT. It translates to CASRLNWANQPQHF.

V gene TRBV12-3 or TRBV12-4 combines with J gene TRBJ1-1; perhaps TRBD1 as D (6 bases). Trimming removed 1 base at V and 0 bases at J, with 9 bases between. The CDR3 sequence is 15 residues long. As DNA, the CDR3 is TGTGCCAGCAGTTTAGACAGGGAAATGAACACTGAAGCTTTCTTT. This sequence encodes CASSLDREMNTEAFF.

This clonotype appeared many times. This chain links TRBV12-3 or TRBV12-4 with TRBJ2-3; 9 bases are shared with TRBD1. The CDR3 loop spans 15 amino acids. V was clipped by 6 bases and J by 6 bases; unmatched bases: 10. The CDR3 here is CASSLGQGRVDTQYF. For the CDR3, the DNA is TGTGCCAGCAGCCTGGGACAGGGAAGGGTCGATACGCAGTATTTT.

The chain couples TRBV29-1 to TRBJ1-1; D gene uncertain. V dropped 5 bases and J dropped 4 bases, with 14 bases sitting between them. The CDR3 length is 13 residues. Germline V lookup: CDR1 SQVTM, CDR2 ANQGSEA. The CDR3 coding sequence is TGCAGCGTTATGGAATGGAAGAGCACTGAAGCTTTCTTT. It yields the protein CSVMEWKSTEAFF.

The V call is TRBV3-1, the J call TRBJ2-5, with 9 bases identical to TRBD2. This CDR3 comprises 16 residues. J was trimmed by 5 bases and V by 3 bases; bases with no gene match: 10. From germline, CDR1 is LGHDT and CDR2 YNNKEL (reference sequence). The CDR3 sequence is CASSQGRQRGEETQYF. In DNA, the CDR3 is TGTGCCAGCAGCCAGGGCAGGCAGCGGGGGGAGGAGACCCAGTACTTC.

To note about this clonotype: At one boundary the junction diverges from the germline segment, which might be a read error. This sequence joins TRBV10-3 and TRBJ1-5; D unclear. CDR1 and CDR2 (germline): ENHRY, SYGVKD. The CDR3 loop spans 13 amino acids. CDR3 region: CTISESGNQPQHF. CDR3 in DNA: TGTACCATCAGTGAGTCGGGCAATCAGCCCCAGCATTTT.

The chain uses TRBV4-1 and TRBJ2-4; D is unclear. Germline V gene lookup returns CDR1 MGHRA and CDR2 YSYEKL. V shed 3 bases and J shed 0 bases, with 9 bases lying between them. This CDR3 is 15 amino acids long. The DNA for the CDR3 is TGCGCCAGCAGCCAGGTCGACGTAGCCAAAAACATTCAGTACTTC. Residues: CASSQVDVAKNIQYF.

This clonotype was counted a few times. The rearrangement joins TRBV11-2 to TRBJ2-5, with TRBD1 matching over 10 bases. Germline CDR1 SGHAT, CDR2 FQNNGV. Losses at the gene ends were 4 bases for V and 5 bases for J; bases not matched to a gene: 7. The CDR3 loop spans 15 amino acids. The CDR3 is CASSYLPGQGETQYF. The CDR3 DNA reads TGTGCCAGCAGCTACCTACCGGGACAGGGGGAGACCCAGTACTTC.

This clonotype has a handful of counts. This may arise from a read error, as a much more abundant clone is one base away. The J gene is TRBJ2-5, the V gene TRBV7-2; tentatively, D is TRBD1 or TRBD2 (5 bases each). Near its end, the DNA agrees better with TRBJ2-7, so the J call may be wrong. This CDR3 region has 13 residues. Germline lookup yields CDR1 SGHTA and CDR2 FQGNSA. This CDR3 is CASRAGTYYEQYF. The CDR3 bases are TGTGCCAGCAGGGCCGGGACGTACTACGAGCAGTACTTC.

The DNA of the CDR3 is TGTGCCAGCAAAGGACAGCAGAACACTGAAGCTTTCTTT. Translating it yields CASKGQQNTEAFF. The genes are TRBV12-3 or TRBV12-4 and TRBJ1-1; D is perhaps TRBD1 (6 bases). V shed 7 bases and J shed 1 base, with 10 bases lying between them. CDR3 length equals 13 residues.

This clonotype was seen a handful of times. V is TRBV5-5 and J is TRBJ2-7; D is unclear. The CDR3 has 15 amino acids. The germline V gene encodes CDR1 SGHKS and CDR2 YYEKEE (reference sequence). The V end was cut by 4 bases, the J end by 0 bases, with 14 bases between. The CDR3 loop is CASSIGLPNSYEQYF. In DNA, the CDR3 is TGTGCCAGCAGCATAGGGCTACCGAACTCCTACGAGCAGTACTTC.

The table lists this clonotype with a few counts. The gene calls are TRBV12-3 or TRBV12-4 and TRBJ1-2, with a tentative D call TRBD1 (6 bases). V lost 4 bases and J lost 0, with 12 bases in between. CDR3 length: 15 amino acids. The CDR3 bases are TGTGCCAGCAGTTGGGGGCCCGCTACTAACTATGGCTACACCTTC. Translating gives CASSWGPATNYGYTF.

This clonotype turned up a few times. CDR3 in amino acids: CSAIKSGGEKLFF. CDR3 coding DNA: TGCAGTGCTATAAAATCTGGGGGTGAAAAACTGTTTTTT. V is TRBV20-1 and J is TRBJ1-4, with D possibly TRBD1 on 5 matching bases. Trimming took 4 bases from V and 7 from J, leaving 13 bases between them. This CDR3 region has 13 residues. Looked up from germline, CDR1 is DFQATT and CDR2 is SNEGSKA (reference sequence).

Only a few counts were recorded for this clonotype. The CDR3 DNA reads TGTGCCAGCAAGGGCAGGAACTCCTACGAGCAGTACTTC. Amino acid sequence: CASKGRNSYEQYF. The chain has TRBV12-3 or TRBV12-4 and TRBJ2-7; no reliable D call. The length of the CDR3 is 13 residues. Deletions cut 7 bases from V and 0 bases from J, with 10 bases between.

The rearrangement joins TRBV20-1 to TRBJ1-2; no clear D gene. CDR1 and CDR2 (germline): DFQATT, SNEGSKA (reference sequence). Trimming took off 5 bases at V and 1 base at J, with 11 bases between the two ends. The CDR3 runs 13 residues. The CDR3 nucleotides are TGCAGTGCTCCCGAAGGAGTTAACTATGGCTACACCTTC. It translates to CSAPEGVNYGYTF.

The genes are TRBV14 and TRBJ1-5; weak D call: TRBD1 (5 bases). Germline lookup yields CDR1 SGHDN and CDR2 FVKESK. CDR3 length: 13 amino acids. Trimming pared 4 bases from V and 6 bases from J, leaving 10 bases between. CDR3 nucleotides: TGTGCCAGCAGCCCGGGGCCGACTCAGCCCCAGCATTTT. Its protein product is CASSPGPTQPQHF.

This clonotype was seen only a few times. The V gene is TRBV5-5, the J gene TRBJ2-7; D could derive from TRBD1 or TRBD2 (5 bases each). The CDR3 length is 16 residues. Germline values: CDR1 SGHKS, CDR2 YYEKEE (reference sequence). Trimming took 6 bases from V and 0 from J, leaving 19 bases between them. The CDR3 DNA reads TGTGCCAGCACCAGAGCGGCAGGGATTTTCTCCTACGAGCAGTACTTC. It codes for CASTRAAGIFSYEQYF.

This rearrangement joins TRBV28 to TRBJ2-7, with 9 bases identical to TRBD1. The CDR3 loop spans 16 amino acids. V dropped 4 bases and J dropped 0; count of bases not matched to a gene: 7. Per the germline V gene, CDR1 is MDHEN and CDR2 is SYDVKM. The CDR3 region has the DNA TGTGCCAGCAGTTCCCCGGGACAGGGCCTCTCCTACGAGCAGTACTTC. It specifies CASSSPGQGLSYEQYF.